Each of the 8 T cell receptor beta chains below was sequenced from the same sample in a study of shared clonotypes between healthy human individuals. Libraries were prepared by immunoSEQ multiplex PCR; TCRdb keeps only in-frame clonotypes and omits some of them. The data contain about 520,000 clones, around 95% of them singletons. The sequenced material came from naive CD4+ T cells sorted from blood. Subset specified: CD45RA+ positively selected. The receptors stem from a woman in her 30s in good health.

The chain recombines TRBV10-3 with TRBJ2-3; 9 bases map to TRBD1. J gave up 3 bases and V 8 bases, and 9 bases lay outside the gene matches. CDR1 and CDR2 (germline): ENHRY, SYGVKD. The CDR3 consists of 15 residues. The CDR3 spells CAIGTGNSKTDTQYF. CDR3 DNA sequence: TGTGCCATCGGGACAGGGAACTCAAAAACAGATACGCAGTATTTT.

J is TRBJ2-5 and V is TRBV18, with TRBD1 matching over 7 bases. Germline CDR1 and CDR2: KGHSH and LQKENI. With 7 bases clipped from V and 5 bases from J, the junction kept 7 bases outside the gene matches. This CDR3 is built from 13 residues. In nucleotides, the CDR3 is TGTGCCAGCTTTGAGGGGGCTCGGGAGACCCAGTACTTC. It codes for CASFEGARETQYF. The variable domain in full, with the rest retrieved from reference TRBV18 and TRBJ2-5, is NAGVMQNPRHLVRRRGQEARLRCSPMKGHSHVYWYRQLPEEGLKFMVYLQKENIIDESGMPKERFSAEFPKEGPSILRIQQVVRGDSAAYFCASFEGARETQYFGPGTRLLVL.

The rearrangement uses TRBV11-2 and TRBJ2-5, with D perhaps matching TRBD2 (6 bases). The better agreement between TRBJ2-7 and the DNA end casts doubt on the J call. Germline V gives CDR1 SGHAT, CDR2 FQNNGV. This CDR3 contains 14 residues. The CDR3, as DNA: TGTGCCAGCAGCTTAGAGCGGGGAACCTACGAGCAGTACTTC. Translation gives CASSLERGTYEQYF.

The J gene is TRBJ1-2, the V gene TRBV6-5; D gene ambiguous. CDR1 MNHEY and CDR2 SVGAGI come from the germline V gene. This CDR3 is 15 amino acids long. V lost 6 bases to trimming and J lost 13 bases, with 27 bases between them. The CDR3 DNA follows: TGTGCCAGCAGCCCAGATCGGGCAGCCTCCCGCATTTCCACCTTC. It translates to CASSPDRAASRISTF.

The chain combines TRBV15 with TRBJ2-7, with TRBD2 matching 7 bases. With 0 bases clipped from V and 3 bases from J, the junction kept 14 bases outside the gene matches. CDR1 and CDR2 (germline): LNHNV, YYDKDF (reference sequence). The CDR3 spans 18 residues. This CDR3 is CATSRDLRRGRASYEQYF. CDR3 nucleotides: TGTGCCACCAGCAGAGATCTTCGTCGGGGGAGGGCCAGCTACGAGCAGTACTTC.

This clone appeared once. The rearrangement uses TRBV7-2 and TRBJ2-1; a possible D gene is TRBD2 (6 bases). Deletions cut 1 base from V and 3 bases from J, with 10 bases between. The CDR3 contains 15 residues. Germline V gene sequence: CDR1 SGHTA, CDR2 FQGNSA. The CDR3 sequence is CASSLVSGLYNEQFF. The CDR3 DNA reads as TGTGCCAGCAGCTTAGTTAGCGGACTCTACAATGAGCAGTTCTTC.

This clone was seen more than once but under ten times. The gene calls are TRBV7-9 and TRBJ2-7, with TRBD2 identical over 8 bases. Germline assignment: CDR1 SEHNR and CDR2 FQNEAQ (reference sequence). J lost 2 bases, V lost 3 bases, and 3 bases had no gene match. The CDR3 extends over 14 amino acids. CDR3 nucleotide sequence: TGTGCCAGCAGCTTTGGGACTAGTCCCTACGAGCAGTACTTC. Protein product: CASSFGTSPYEQYF.

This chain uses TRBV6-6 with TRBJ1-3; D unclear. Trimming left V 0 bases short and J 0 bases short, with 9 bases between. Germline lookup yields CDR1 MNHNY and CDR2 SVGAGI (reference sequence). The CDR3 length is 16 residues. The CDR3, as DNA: TGTGCCAGCAGTTACTCGATTAAGGACTCTGGAAACACCATATATTTT. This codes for CASSYSIKDSGNTIYF.